This T cell receptor (beta chain) was observed in a study of metastatic and nonmetastatic thyroid tumors. As for the study in general: Across peripheral blood and tumor or nodule tissue samples taken from malignant and benign thyroid patients, the repertoires were compared with one another.

V shed 7 bases and J 0 bases; nucleotides not matched to a gene: 3. The CDR3 sequence is 15 residues long. Germline values: CDR1 MNHNS, CDR2 SASEGT. The study, taken as a whole, reports: Versus benign nodules, malignant thyroid tumors reportedly had significantly higher TCR beta diversity, in blood and tumor.

This clone was detected only a few times. Antigen: not known. Original analysis: Differences in CDR3 between clinicopathological groups were drawn on to build a classifier intended to discriminate distant-metastatic papillary thyroid cancer patients. With MiXCR, TCRdb reprocessed the PCR reads. The V and J calls come from TCRdb's annotation, not from the publication. The sample yields about 28,000 clones, 3.7% seen once. Until they underwent thyroid surgery, no patient had received any treatment. The clonotype comes from a male donor with papillary thyroid cancer or a benign thyroid nodule (not recorded which). Some clones in this sample may be carry-over from other donors' samples. This chain connects TRBV6-1 to TRBJ2-2; 9 nucleotides agree with TRBD1. The material sequenced was blood. In nucleotides, the CDR3 is TGTGCCAGCATCACAGGGGGCGCGAACACCGGGGAGCTGTTTTTT. This gives the protein CASITGGANTGELFF.